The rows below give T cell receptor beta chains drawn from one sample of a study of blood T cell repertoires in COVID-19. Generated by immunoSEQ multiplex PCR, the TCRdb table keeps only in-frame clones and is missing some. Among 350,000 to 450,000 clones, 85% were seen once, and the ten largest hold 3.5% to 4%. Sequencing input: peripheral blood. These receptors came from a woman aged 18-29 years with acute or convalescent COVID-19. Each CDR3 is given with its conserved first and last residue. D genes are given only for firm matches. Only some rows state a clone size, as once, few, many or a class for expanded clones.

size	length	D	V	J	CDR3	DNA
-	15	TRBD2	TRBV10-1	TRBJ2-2	CASSETLAGEGELFF	TGCGCCAGCAGTGAGACTTTAGCGGGAGAGGGGGAGCTGTTTTTT
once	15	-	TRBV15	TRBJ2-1	CATSRGGWADNEQFF	TGTGCCACCAGCAGAGGTGGGTGGGCAGACAATGAGCAGTTCTTC
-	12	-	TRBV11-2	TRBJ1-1	CASSDPAGEAFF	TGTGCCAGCAGCGACCCGGCAGGGGAAGCTTTCTTT
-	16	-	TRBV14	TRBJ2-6	CASSLYRGSGANVLTF	TGTGCCAGCAGCCTTTATAGGGGCTCTGGGGCCAACGTCCTGACTTTC
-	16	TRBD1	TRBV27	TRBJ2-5	CASSPTPWTGAETQYF	TGTGCCAGCAGCCCAACCCCGTGGACAGGGGCCGAGACCCAGTACTTC
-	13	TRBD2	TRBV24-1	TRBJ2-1	CATRASGSNEQFF	TGTGCCACCAGGGCTAGCGGGTCGAATGAGCAGTTCTTC
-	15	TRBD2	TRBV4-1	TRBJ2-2	CASSQGLAGAGELFF	TGCGCCAGCAGCCAAGGACTAGCGGGGGCCGGGGAGCTGTTTTTT
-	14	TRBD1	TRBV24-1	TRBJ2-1	CATSDHYRGNEQFF	TGTGCCACCAGTGACCACTACAGGGGCAATGAGCAGTTCTTC
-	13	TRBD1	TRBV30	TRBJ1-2	CAWGDRAFYGYTF	TGTGCCTGGGGTGACAGGGCATTCTATGGCTACACCTTC
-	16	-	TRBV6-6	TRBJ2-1	CASDAAVKSSYNEQFF	TGTGCCAGCGATGCAGCGGTGAAAAGCTCCTACAATGAGCAGTTCTTC
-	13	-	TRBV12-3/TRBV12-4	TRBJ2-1	CASTDSSYNEQFF	TGTGCCAGCACCGACAGCTCCTACAATGAGCAGTTCTTC
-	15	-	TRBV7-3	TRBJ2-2	CASSQDTSNTGELFF	TGTGCCAGCAGCCAGGACACTTCGAACACCGGGGAGCTGTTTTTT
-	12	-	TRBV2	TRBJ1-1	CARSNRAAEAFF	TGTGCCAGGAGTAACAGGGCCGCTGAAGCTTTCTTT
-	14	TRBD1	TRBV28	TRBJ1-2	CASSSRAGGGGYTF	TGTGCCAGCAGTTCCCGGGCAGGGGGCGGTGGCTACACCTTC
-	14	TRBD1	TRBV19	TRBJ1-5	CASRKTGDRQPQHF	TGTGCCAGTAGAAAAACAGGGGACAGGCAGCCCCAGCATTTT
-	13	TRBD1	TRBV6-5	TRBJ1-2	CASSLDRAYGYTF	TGTGCCAGCAGCCTGGACAGGGCCTATGGCTACACCTTC
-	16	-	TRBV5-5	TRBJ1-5	CASSLFPDFSNQPQHF	TGTGCCAGCAGCTTGTTCCCAGACTTTAGCAATCAGCCCCAGCATTTT
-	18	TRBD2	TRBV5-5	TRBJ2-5	CASSSTGLAGGYQETQYF	TGTGCCAGCAGCTCCACGGGACTAGCGGGGGGGTACCAAGAGACCCAGTACTTC
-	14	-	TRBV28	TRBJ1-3	CASSGGGRGNTIYF	TGTGCCAGCTCGGGTGGGGGCCGTGGAAACACCATATATTTT
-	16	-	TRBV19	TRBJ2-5	CASSTSPGQNQETQYF	TGTGCCAGTAGTACCTCCCCCGGACAGAACCAAGAGACCCAGTACTTC
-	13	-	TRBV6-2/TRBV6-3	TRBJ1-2	CASSQDSNYGYTF	TGTGCCAGCAGTCAGGACAGCAACTATGGCTACACCTTC
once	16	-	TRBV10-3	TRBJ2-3	CAISEWGQVLGDTQYF	TGTGCCATCAGTGAGTGGGGGCAGGTTCTTGGAGATACGCAGTATTTT
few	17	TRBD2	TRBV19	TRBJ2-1	CASSPDRGLAGNNEQFF	TGTGCCAGTAGTCCCGATCGCGGGCTAGCGGGAAACAATGAGCAGTTCTTC
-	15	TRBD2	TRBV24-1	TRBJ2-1	CATSDPGGANGEQFF	TGTGCCACCAGTGATCCGGGGGGGGCAAACGGTGAGCAGTTCTTC
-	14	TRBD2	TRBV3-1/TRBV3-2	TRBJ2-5	CASSQSGGGETQYF	TGTGCCAGCAGCCAATCCGGCGGGGGGGAGACCCAGTACTTC
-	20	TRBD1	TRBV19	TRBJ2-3	CASSLEGIEQGVFVTDTQYF	TGTGCCAGTAGTTTGGAAGGAATCGAGCAGGGGGTCTTTGTCACAGATACGCAGTATTTT
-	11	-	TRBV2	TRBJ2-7	CASSAQYEQYF	TGTGCCAGCAGTGCCCAATACGAGCAGTACTTC
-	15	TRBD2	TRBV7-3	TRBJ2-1	CASSLTGTSGNEQFF	TGTGCCAGCAGCTTAACGGGGACTAGCGGCAATGAGCAGTTCTTC
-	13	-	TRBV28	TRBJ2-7	CATSLRDNYEQYF	TGTGCCACCTCGCTCCGGGACAACTACGAGCAGTACTTC
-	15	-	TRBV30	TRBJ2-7	CAWSARDRIKGEQYF	TGTGCCTGGAGTGCGAGAGACAGGATTAAGGGAGAGCAGTACTTC
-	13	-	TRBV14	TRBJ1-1	CASSLTVNTEAFF	TGTGCCAGCAGCCTGACTGTGAACACTGAAGCTTTCTTT
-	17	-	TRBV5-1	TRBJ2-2	CASTWNSVSSGTGELFF	TGCGCCAGCACCTGGAATAGCGTCTCCTCCGGCACCGGGGAGCTGTTTTTT
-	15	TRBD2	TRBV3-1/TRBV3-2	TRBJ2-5	CASSPGLADQETQYF	TGTGCCAGCAGCCCGGGACTAGCGGACCAAGAGACCCAGTACTTC
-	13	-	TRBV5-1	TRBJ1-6	CASRWEGGSPLHF	TGCGCCAGCAGGTGGGAGGGAGGATCACCCCTCCACTTT
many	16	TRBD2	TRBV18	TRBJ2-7	CASSGTSGGSSYEQYF	TGTGCCAGCTCCGGGACTAGCGGGGGAAGCTCCTACGAGCAGTACTTC
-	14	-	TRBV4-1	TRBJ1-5	CASSQGLSNQPQHF	TGCGCCAGCAGCCAGGGACTGTCGAATCAGCCCCAGCATTTT
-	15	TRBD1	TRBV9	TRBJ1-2	CASSVTSQGAYGYTF	TGTGCCAGCAGCGTTACTTCACAGGGGGCCTATGGCTACACCTTC
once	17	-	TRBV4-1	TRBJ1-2	CASSQETFRGLNYGYTF	TGCGCCAGCAGCCAAGAAACATTTAGGGGACTCAACTATGGCTACACCTTC
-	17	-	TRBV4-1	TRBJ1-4	CASSQPPNTDSNEKLFF	TGCGCCAGCAGCCAACCCCCGAATACGGACAGTAATGAAAAACTGTTTTTT
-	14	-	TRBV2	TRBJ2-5	CASSARTAQETQYF	TGTGCCAGCAGCGCGAGGACTGCCCAAGAGACCCAGTACTTC
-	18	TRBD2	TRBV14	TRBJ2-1	CASSQDTKTSGGVNEQFF	TGTGCCAGCAGCCAAGATACGAAGACTAGCGGGGGGGTCAATGAGCAGTTCTTC
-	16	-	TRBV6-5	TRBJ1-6	CASSSPTGPDNSPLHF	TGTGCCAGCAGTTCCCCGACAGGACCCGATAATTCACCCCTCCACTTT
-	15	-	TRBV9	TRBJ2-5	CASSPHGGIGETQYF	TGTGCCAGCAGCCCCCATGGCGGGATAGGAGAGACCCAGTACTTC
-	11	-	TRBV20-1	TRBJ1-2	CSARAIGGYTF	TGCAGTGCTAGAGCAATCGGTGGCTACACCTTC
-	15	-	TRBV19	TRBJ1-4	CASSIDLPRGEKLFF	TGTGCCAGTAGTATAGATCTACCTCGAGGTGAAAAACTGTTTTTT
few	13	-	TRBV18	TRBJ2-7	CASSQGYLSEQYF	TGTGCCAGCTCCCAGGGGTACCTGTCCGAGCAGTACTTC
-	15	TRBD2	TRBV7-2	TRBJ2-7	CASSRASGGSYEQYF	TGTGCCAGCAGCCGGGCGAGCGGGGGCTCCTACGAGCAGTACTTC
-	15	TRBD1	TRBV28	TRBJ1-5	CASREQGAVDQPQHF	TGTGCCAGCAGAGAACAGGGGGCGGTGGATCAGCCCCAGCATTTT
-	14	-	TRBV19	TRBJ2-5	CASAGGGYQETQYF	TGTGCCAGTGCCGGTGGGGGGTACCAAGAGACCCAGTACTTC
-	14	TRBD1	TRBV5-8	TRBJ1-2	CASSHLTGVAGYTF	TGTGCCAGCAGCCACCTTACAGGGGTGGCTGGCTACACCTTC
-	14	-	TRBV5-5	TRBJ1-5	CASSFNQGNQPQHF	TGTGCCAGCAGCTTCAATCAGGGTAATCAGCCCCAGCATTTT
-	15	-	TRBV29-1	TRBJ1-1	CSVGSPGRVNTEAFF	TGCAGCGTTGGATCCCCCGGGAGAGTGAACACTGAAGCTTTCTTT
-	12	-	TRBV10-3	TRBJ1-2	CAISGLNYGYTF	TGTGCCATCAGTGGACTTAACTATGGCTACACCTTC
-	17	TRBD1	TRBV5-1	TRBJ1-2	CASSLGGTGEINYGYTF	TGCGCCAGCAGCTTGGGCGGGACAGGGGAAATTAACTATGGCTACACCTTC